This T cell receptor (beta chain) was captured by sequencing in a study of blood T cell repertoires in COVID-19. At the level of the study: Whether acute or convalescent, the COVID-19 samples came from the United States, Italy and Spain. The analysed material was cDNA or gDNA that came from T cells, B-cell-depleted T cells, or PBMCs.

The germline gives CDR1 SGHTA, CDR2 FQGTGA. J gave up 12 bases and V 4 bases, and 9 bases lay outside the gene matches. The CDR3 has 13 residues. Authors' methods: Reference gene primer amplification gave estimated nucleated cell counts. Method: immunoSEQ multiplex PCR; TCRdb's copy keeps in-frame clones and lacks some. V, J and clone size reflect that table, while D and trimming were determined from the DNA. The data contain roughly 260,000 clones, around 86% of them singletons. The sequence was collected from a man aged 35-49 years who had recovered from COVID-19. What was sequenced was peripheral blood. The chain couples TRBV7-3 to TRBJ2-1, with TRBD1 matching over 7 bases. CDR3 region: CASSSRQGLAQFF. The DNA of the CDR3 is TGTGCCAGCAGCTCCAGACAGGGTTTGGCGCAGTTCTTC.